This passage covers 4 T cell receptor beta chains from one sample sequenced in a study of shared clonotypes between healthy human individuals. This table comes from immunoSEQ multiplex PCR, and its TCRdb copy is limited to in-frame clones, with some not included. The table has nearly 1,000,000 clones, about 80% seen once. Sequencing was carried out using memory CD4+ T cells sorted from blood. Subset described: CD45RA-negative fraction. The receptors stem from a man between 18 and 35 years old in good health.

The DNA of the CDR3 is TGTGCCAGTAGTATTGTGGGACAGGGGGCGAAGAGTGAGCAGTTCTTC. Translated: CASSIVGQGAKSEQFF. This chain uses TRBV19 with TRBJ2-1, with TRBD1 matching over 12 bases. The CDR3 extends over 16 amino acids. V lost 3 bases and J lost 9; bases outside the gene matches: 9. Per the germline V gene, CDR1 is LNHDA and CDR2 is SQIVND (reference sequence).

CDR3 sequence (DNA): TGTGCCAGCAGTGCGGGACAGGCCGCCTCTGGAAACACCATATATTTT. Translating it yields CASSAGQAASGNTIYF. The chain uses TRBV2 and TRBJ1-3; 8 positions agree with TRBD1. The V segment lost 4 bases and the J segment 0 bases; nucleotides outside the gene matches: 5. The CDR3 totals 16 residues. Germline V lookup: CDR1 SNHLY, CDR2 FYNNEI.

V usage is TRBV6-4 and J usage is TRBJ2-7, with D hard to call. CDR1 is MRHNA, CDR2 SNTAGT, per germline. V lost 4 bases and J lost 3, with 10 bases in between. The CDR3 loop spans 13 amino acids. This chain's CDR3 is CASSVETGYEQYF. The CDR3 DNA follows: TGTGCCAGCAGTGTCGAGACTGGCTACGAGCAGTACTTC.

This chain links TRBV4-1 with TRBJ2-5; 7 nucleotides line up with TRBD2. V gave up 0 bases and J gave up 3 bases; unmatched junction bases: 7. In germline, CDR1 is MGHRA, CDR2 YSYEKL. CDR3 length equals 16 residues. Here the CDR3 DNA reads TGCGCCAGCAGCCAAGATAGCCGGGGGGTGGAAGAGACCCAGTACTTC. Translation gives CASSQDSRGVEETQYF.